One sample yielded the 19 T cell receptor beta chains listed below, sequenced in a study of blood T cell repertoires in COVID-19. Sequenced by immunoSEQ multiplex PCR; TCRdb stores in-frame clones only, minus some. The sample shows about 210,000 clones, under 90% of them seen only once. The sample consisted of PBMCs or T cells enriched from blood (not recorded which). The receptors come from a woman between 45 and 65 years old with acute COVID-19.

V is TRBV6-1 and J is TRBJ1-1; D might be TRBD1 (5 bases). Germline V gives CDR1 MNHNS, CDR2 SASEGT. The length of the CDR3 is 15 residues. Trimming pared 2 bases from V and 1 base from J, leaving 11 bases between. CDR3 amino acids: CASSEFRVSNTEAFF. The DNA for the CDR3 is TGTGCCAGCAGTGAATTCAGGGTTTCGAACACTGAAGCTTTCTTT.

CDR3 coding DNA: TGTGCCAGTAGCCAATCAATGGGGGCGTCTGGAAACACCATATATTTT. Its translation: CASSQSMGASGNTIYF. This sequence joins TRBV19 and TRBJ1-3; D is perhaps TRBD1 (6 bases). The CDR3 is 16 residues long. Trimming stripped 6 bases from V and 1 base from J, with 16 bases between. Looked up from germline, CDR1 is LNHDA and CDR2 is SQIVND (reference sequence).

This chain's CDR3 is CASSLARSGRVGSDTQYF. The CDR3 DNA reads as TGTGCCAGTAGTCTCGCTAGGAGCGGGAGAGTTGGGTCGGATACGCAGTATTTT. The chain joins TRBV19 to TRBJ2-3; 8 nucleotides align to TRBD2. V lost 5 bases and J lost 6; bases outside the gene matches: 19. The CDR3 runs 18 residues. In germline, CDR1 is LNHDA, CDR2 SQIVND (reference sequence). The full variable domain, with the rest looked up from reference TRBV19 and TRBJ2-3, is DGGITQSPKYLFRKEGQNVTLSCEQNLNHDAMYWYRQDPGQGLRLIYYSQIVNDFQKGDIAEGYSVSREKKESFPLTVTSAQKNPTAFYLCASSLARSGRVGSDTQYFGPGTRLTVL.

V is TRBV25-1 and J is TRBJ1-5; D not certain. From germline, CDR1 is MGHDK and CDR2 SYGVNS. The CDR3 sequence is 13 residues long. V lost 4 bases to trimming and J lost 7 bases, with 11 bases between them. CDR3 amino acids: CASSGGGTQPQHF. CDR3 DNA sequence: TGTGCCAGCAGTGGGGGAGGTACACAGCCCCAGCATTTT.

Many counts were recorded for this clone. The chain has TRBV2 and TRBJ1-5; D may be TRBD1 (5 bases). The CDR3 totals 13 residues. V shed 10 bases and J shed 6 bases, with 16 bases lying between them. Germline assignment: CDR1 SNHLY and CDR2 FYNNEI. In nucleotides, the CDR3 is TGTGCCACCCAAGGGAGGGGCGGTCAGCCCCAGCATTTT. It codes for CATQGRGGQPQHF. Drawing the rest from reference TRBV2 and TRBJ1-5, the complete variable domain is EPEVTQTPSHQVTQMGQEVILRCVPISNHLYFYWYRQILGQKVEFLVSFYNNEISEKSEIFDDQFSVERPDGSNFTLKIRSTKLEDSAMYFCATQGRGGQPQHFGDGTRLSIL.

The V gene is TRBV6-5, the J gene TRBJ2-3; TRBD1 matches at 8 bases. The CDR3 consists of 15 residues. After removal of 6 bases from V and 2 bases from J, the junction contained 7 bases not matched to a gene. CDR1 MNHEY and CDR2 SVGAGI come from the germline V gene. This CDR3 is CASSPRTGNTDTQYF. CDR3 in DNA: TGTGCCAGCAGCCCAAGGACAGGGAACACAGATACGCAGTATTTT.

This clone has just a few counts. This chain joins TRBV6-2 or TRBV6-3 and TRBJ2-1, with 9 bases that match TRBD2. V lost 6 bases and J lost 5; bases outside the gene matches: 5. The CDR3 is 14 residues long. Germline values: CDR1 MNHEY, CDR2 SVGEGT. The CDR3 region is CASSRTSANNEQFF. Here the CDR3 DNA reads TGTGCCAGCAGCCGGACTAGCGCCAACAATGAGCAGTTCTTC.

CDR3 nucleotide sequence: TGTGCCACCTCGGGACAGGGCATGGGCGAGCAGTACTTC. Its translation is CATSGQGMGEQYF. The chain joins TRBV28 to TRBJ2-7; 9 bases are shared with TRBD1. This CDR3 spans 13 amino acids. With V trimmed by 10 bases and J by 6 bases, 10 bases remained unmatched. Germline assignment: CDR1 MDHEN and CDR2 SYDVKM.

In DNA form, the CDR3 reads TGTGCCTGGAGTCAGGGGGTCGAAAAACTGTTTTTT. As protein: CAWSQGVEKLFF. The V and J genes are TRBV30 and TRBJ1-4, with 7 nucleotides matching TRBD1. The CDR3 contains 12 residues. Looked up from germline, CDR1 is GTSNPN and CDR2 is SVGIG (reference sequence). After removal of 2 bases from V and 8 bases from J, the junction contained 2 bases not matched to a gene.

V usage is TRBV6-2 or TRBV6-3 and J usage is TRBJ2-5; D might be TRBD2 (6 bases). Trimming took off 6 bases at V and 3 bases at J, with 20 bases between the two ends. CDR1 and CDR2 (germline): MNHEY, SVGEGT. This CDR3 region has 16 residues. The CDR3 sequence: CASSPQSRAGKETQYF. CDR3 sequence (DNA): TGTGCCAGCAGCCCCCAAAGCCGGGCGGGGAAAGAGACCCAGTACTTC.

The rearrangement joins TRBV28 to TRBJ2-7; 9 bases line up with TRBD1. The CDR3 extends over 12 amino acids. V dropped 11 bases and J dropped 2; count of bases not matched to a gene: 4. Per germline, CDR1 MDHEN and CDR2 SYDVKM. The CDR3 here is CAVTGGPYEQYF. The CDR3 DNA reads as TGTGCCGTAACAGGGGGCCCCTACGAGCAGTACTTC. The full variable domain, rest sourced from reference TRBV28 and TRBJ2-7, is DVKVTQSSRYLVKRTGEKVFLECVQDMDHENMFWYRQDPGLGLRLIYFSYDVKMKEKGDIPEGYSVSREKKERFSLILESASTNQTSMYLCAVTGGPYEQYFGPGTRLTVT.

The CDR3 DNA is TGTGCCAGCAGCCAGAACCCGAGCTCCTACAATGAGCAGTTCTTC. Its translation: CASSQNPSSYNEQFF. The chain recombines TRBV4-2 with TRBJ2-1; no clear D gene. The V and J ends lost 3 bases and 0 bases respectively, with 9 bases between them. This CDR3 comprises 15 residues. Per germline, CDR1 LGHNA and CDR2 YNFKEQ.

V and J are TRBV12-3 or TRBV12-4 and TRBJ2-1, with TRBD1 as a possible D gene (5 bases). With 2 bases removed from V and 13 bases from J, the gap between germline ends came to 15 bases. The CDR3 spans 13 residues. CDR3 sequence: CASSLSTDRVQFF. Here the CDR3 DNA reads TGTGCCAGCAGTTTATCGACAGATCGGGTCCAGTTCTTC.

The chain employs TRBV7-2 and TRBJ2-5; D unresolved. V gave up 2 bases and J gave up 5 bases, with 9 bases separating them. The CDR3 has 13 residues. Germline V gene lookup returns CDR1 SGHTA and CDR2 FQGNSA. The DNA for the CDR3 is TGTGCCAGCAGCTTAACCCCCGCGGAGACCCAGTACTTC. Encoded protein: CASSLTPAETQYF.

The chain is built from TRBV4-3 and TRBJ1-3; tentative D call: TRBD1 (6 bases). CDR3 size: 17 residues. Germline values: CDR1 LGHNA, CDR2 YSLEER. Trimming took off 1 base at V and 0 bases at J, with 13 bases between the two ends. The CDR3 reads CASSQVFSRGSGNTIYF. CDR3 nucleotide sequence: TGCGCCAGCAGCCAAGTTTTTTCCAGGGGCTCTGGAAACACCATATATTTT.

This clone was observed a handful of times. The chain joins TRBV2 to TRBJ2-3; 9 nucleotides agree with TRBD2. Germline V CDR1 and CDR2: SNHLY, FYNNEI. This CDR3 comprises 15 residues. V shed 4 bases, J shed 2 bases, and the junction held 4 bases outside the gene matches. DNA of the CDR3: TGTGCCAGCAGTGTGGCTAGCGGGATCACAGATACGCAGTATTTT. It codes for CASSVASGITDTQYF.

The J gene is TRBJ1-5, the V gene TRBV4-1; tentative D call: TRBD1 (5 bases). Germline CDR1 MGHRA, CDR2 YSYEKL. CDR3 length equals 16 residues. With 0 bases removed from V and 3 bases from J, the gap between germline ends came to 12 bases. The CDR3 DNA reads as TGCGCCAGCAGCCAAGATTTCGACAGAGACAATCAGCCCCAGCATTTT. As protein: CASSQDFDRDNQPQHF.

The V call is TRBV6-2 or TRBV6-3, the J call TRBJ2-3, with 7 nucleotides matching TRBD1. Per germline, CDR1 MNHEY and CDR2 SVGEGT. The CDR3 spans 15 residues. Germline trimming cut 5 bases from V and 0 bases from J; bases unmatched to any gene: 5. Here the CDR3 reads CASSPRGQSTDTQYF. The CDR3 DNA reads as TGTGCCAGCAGTCCACGGGGACAGAGCACAGATACGCAGTATTTT.

V gene TRBV4-3 combines with J gene TRBJ2-6; D remains ambiguous. This CDR3 region has 17 residues. Germline V gene sequence: CDR1 LGHNA, CDR2 YSLEER. Trimming pared 1 base from V and 0 bases from J, leaving 10 bases between. The CDR3: CASSQGMGRSGANVLTF. The CDR3 region has the DNA TGCGCCAGCAGCCAAGGAATGGGCCGCTCTGGGGCCAACGTCCTGACTTTC.